The clone carrying this T cell receptor (beta chain) has ten or more counts. The antigen is unknown. CDR3 length equals 15 residues. The germline V gene has CDR1 LNHNV and CDR2 YYDKDF (reference sequence). The V segment lost 0 bases and the J segment 2 bases; nucleotides outside the gene matches: 3. The sample is drawn from a study of identical twins. TCRdb reanalysed the 5' RACE reads using MiXCR and keeps one entry per CDR3 protein. This table has 350,000 to 500,000 distinct CDR3 sequences, around 20% appearing once. General study findings and limits: Monozygotic twin pairs showed more out-of-frame TCR alpha sharing than models estimated. Researchers reported excess low generation probability among twin-shared out-of-frame alpha sequences. Beta out-of-frame sequences displayed a weaker excess of sharing between twins. Abundant beta clonotypes from cord blood bore fewer insertions; memory repertoires lacked this pattern.

Sequencing was performed on naive T cells sorted from blood. The sequence was collected from a man between 45 and 60 years old in good health. The chain carries TRBV15 and TRBJ2-7, with 8 bases aligning to TRBD1. DNA for the CDR3: TGTGCCACCAGCAGAGATCTACAGGGGGCCTACGAGCAGTACTTC. It yields the protein CATSRDLQGAYEQYF.